This TCR beta chain was documented in a study of blood T cell repertoires in COVID-19. Study-wide context: Sample material is recorded as cDNA or gDNA derived from T cells, B-cell-depleted T cells, or PBMCs.

Trimming shortened V by 5 bases and J by 2 bases, and 13 bases separated the two germline ends. The germline V gene has CDR1 SGHRS and CDR2 YFSETQ. The CDR3 loop spans 14 amino acids. Authors' data handling: How many nucleated cells were present was estimated from reference gene primer amplification. Method: immunoSEQ multiplex PCR; TCRdb's copy keeps in-frame clones and lacks some. V, J and clone size derive from that table, while D and trimming were established from the DNA sequence. Among 250,000 to 350,000 clones listed, roughly 90% were seen once. The sequence derives from a young man with active or convalescent COVID-19. The sequencing input was peripheral blood. V is TRBV5-1 and J is TRBJ2-5; D may be TRBD1 (5 bases). CDR3 sequence: CASSRSTGQETQYF. Written as DNA, the CDR3 is TGCGCCAGCAGTCGCAGTACAGGTCAAGAGACCCAGTACTTC. Complete variable domain (other parts from reference TRBV5-1 and TRBJ2-5): KAGVTQTPRYLIKTRGQQVTLSCSPISGHRSVSWYQQTPGQGLQFLFEYFSETQRNKGNFPGRFSGRQFSNSRSEMNVSTLELGDSALYLCASSRSTGQETQYFGPGTRLLVL.